Following are 28 T cell receptor beta chains from one sample sequenced in a study of cytomegalovirus exposure and HLA in healthy donors (dated by TCRdb to 2016 to 2017). The library came from the immunoSEQ multiplex PCR assay. A mixture of 60 forward primers for TCR Vbeta segments and 13 reverse primers for TCR Jbeta segments was used in the multiplex PCR. TCRdb took over this immuneACCESS table, retaining in-frame rearrangements with V and J assigned. Such tables are incomplete; in checked studies, under half of the missing clones stem from an unresolved V gene, and the remainder is unexplained. Counted in this sample were roughly 54,000 clones; roughly four fifths of them appeared once. The ten largest clones represent 2.5% to 3.5% of the sample. Material: PBMCs. The receptors shown here come from a man in his forties or fifties in good health and CMV-seronegative.

The chain employs TRBV5-1 and TRBJ2-7, with D perhaps TRBD1 (6 bases). The V gene lost 2 bases and the J gene lost 1 base, with 19 bases spanning the gap. The CDR3 sequence is 17 residues long. The germline gives CDR1 SGHRS, CDR2 YFSETQ. In DNA form, the CDR3 reads TGCGCCAGCAGCTTTGGATTACAGGGACAAATATCCTACGAGCAGTACTTC. The encoded protein is CASSFGLQGQISYEQYF.

The chain uses TRBV6-1 and TRBJ1-2; weak D call: TRBD1 (5 bases). Germline assignment: CDR1 MNHNS and CDR2 SASEGT. Trimming shortened V by 2 bases and J by 5 bases, and 18 bases separated the two germline ends. The CDR3 length is 16 residues. CDR3 bases: TGTGCCAGCAGTGAACTCTCTATGGGGGGAGGGTATGGCTACACCTTC. This sequence encodes CASSELSMGGGYGYTF.

The chain uses TRBV19 and TRBJ1-5, with D hard to call. The germline CDR1 and CDR2 sequences are LNHDA and SQIVND (reference sequence). The CDR3 has 14 amino acids. V lost 1 base and J 5 bases, leaving 9 bases between the germline ends. CDR3 region: CASSIGGKDQPQHF. CDR3 DNA sequence: TGTGCCAGTAGTATAGGAGGGAAGGATCAGCCCCAGCATTTT.

The CDR3 DNA reads as TGCGCCAGCAGCCCCGGACAGGGGGGAAATGAAAAACTGTTTTTT. Protein sequence: CASSPGQGGNEKLFF. J is TRBJ1-4 and V is TRBV4-1; 10 nucleotides align to TRBD1. This CDR3 contains 15 residues. Germline CDR1 is MGHRA and CDR2 is YSYEKL. The V segment lost 4 bases and the J segment 5 bases; nucleotides outside the gene matches: 4.

This clone was picked up one time. The chain employs TRBV6-1 and TRBJ1-2; D not certain. From germline, CDR1 is MNHNS and CDR2 SASEGT. Trimming cost V 2 bases and J 2 bases, with 9 bases left between them. The CDR3 spans 14 residues. The CDR3 DNA reads TGTGCCAGCAGTGAACGGGTCAGAAACTATGGCTACACCTTC. Its protein product is CASSERVRNYGYTF.

This clone was counted only a few times. The V call is TRBV11-2, the J call TRBJ2-5, with 7 bases aligning to TRBD2. The germline CDR1 and CDR2 sequences are SGHAT and FQNNGV. The length of the CDR3 is 15 residues. J gave up 1 base and V 1 base, and 3 bases lay outside the gene matches. The CDR3, as DNA: TGTGCCAGCAGCTTAGTCGGGGGGATCCAAGAGACCCAGTACTTC. Amino acids: CASSLVGGIQETQYF.

V and J are TRBV5-4 and TRBJ1-6; a weak D match, TRBD1 (6 bases). The germline V and J ends were trimmed by 4 bases and 11 bases, with 19 bases remaining between them. The germline CDR1 and CDR2 sequences are SGHNT and YYREEE (reference sequence). CDR3 length: 15 residues. The CDR3 DNA reads TGTGCCAGCAGCACCCGAGACGGGGGGCGGGCACCCCTCCACTTT. Amino acid sequence: CASSTRDGGRAPLHF. Variable domain in full (rest from reference TRBV5-4 and TRBJ1-6): ETGVTQSPTHLIKTRGQQVTLRCSSQSGHNTVSWYQQALGQGPQFIFQYYREEENGRGNFPPRFSGLQFPNYSSELNVNALELDDSALYLCASSTRDGGRAPLHFGNGTRLTVT.

The chain employs TRBV6-5 and TRBJ1-2; 10 bases map to TRBD1. Germline V lookup: CDR1 MNHEY, CDR2 SVGAGI. Unmatched junction bases numbered 9, after V lost 6 bases and J lost 5 bases. CDR3 length: 15 amino acids. DNA for the CDR3: TGTGCCAGCAGAGCGAGACAGGGGGCAAGGTATGGCTACACCTTC. Translating it yields CASRARQGARYGYTF.

The chain employs TRBV6-5 and TRBJ1-2, with unresolved D. Per the germline V gene, CDR1 is MNHEY and CDR2 is SVGAGI. V dropped 0 bases and J dropped 5 bases, with 13 bases sitting between them. This CDR3 region has 15 residues. The CDR3 loop reads CASSYSGGWGYGYTF. As DNA, the CDR3 is TGTGCCAGCAGTTACTCTGGAGGGTGGGGATATGGCTACACCTTC.

The chain couples TRBV12-2 to TRBJ2-3; the table assigns TRBD2, which was not confirmed against the DNA. TRBV12-2 is deemed a pseudogene. The CDR3 runs to 15 residues. The CDR3 coding sequence is TGTGCAAGTCGCTTTACTAGCGGGGGTCCAGATACGCAGTATTTT. This gives the protein CASRFTSGGPDTQYF.

This chain uses TRBV19 with TRBJ2-3, with 9 bases lining up with TRBD1. CDR3 size: 15 residues. CDR1 LNHDA and CDR2 SQIVND come from the germline V gene (reference sequence). V shed 6 bases, J shed 5 bases, and the junction held 9 bases outside the gene matches. DNA of the CDR3: TGTGCCAGTAGGCCGGGACAGGGTTTCTTAGATACGCAGTATTTT. This gives the protein CASRPGQGFLDTQYF.

The chain links TRBV2 to TRBJ1-4, with D possibly being TRBD1 (6 bases). CDR1 and CDR2 (germline): SNHLY, FYNNEI. This CDR3 is 16 amino acids long. V lost 6 bases and J 0 bases, leaving 14 bases between the germline ends. CDR3 nucleotides: TGTGCCAGCAGAAGACAGGAGATCCCAACTAATGAAAAACTGTTTTTT. It codes for CASRRQEIPTNEKLFF.

The J gene is TRBJ2-7, the V gene TRBV19; tentative D call: TRBD2 (5 bases). V was pared by 5 bases and J by 0 bases, with 11 bases between. The V gene's germline CDR1 is LNHDA and CDR2 SQIVND (reference sequence). The CDR3 runs to 14 residues. The CDR3 DNA reads TGTGCCAGTAGTGCCCGGAGGAGCTCCTACGAGCAGTACTTC. It codes for CASSARRSSYEQYF.

This clone was picked up one time. The rearrangement links TRBV21-1 to TRBJ1-4; the D call of TRBD1 is as the table states it, not checked on the DNA. TRBV21-1 represents a pseudogene. The length of the CDR3 is 15 residues. The CDR3 is CASRGKQGFNEKLFF. CDR3 DNA: TGTGCCAGCAGGGGGAAACAGGGATTTAATGAAAAACTGTTTTTT.

The chain uses TRBV18 and TRBJ1-6; D possibly corresponds to TRBD1 (6 bases). The germline gives CDR1 KGHSH, CDR2 LQKENI. The CDR3 loop spans 14 amino acids. Trimming cost V 4 bases and J 4 bases, with 8 bases left between them. Here the CDR3 DNA reads TGTGCCAGCTCACGGGACAAGTATAATTCACCCCTCCACTTT. This translates into CASSRDKYNSPLHF.

This clone was seen only once. This rearrangement joins TRBV18 to TRBJ1-5; possible D gene TRBD1, 6 bases. The CDR3 totals 18 residues. V lost 3 bases and J 0 bases, leaving 18 bases between the germline ends. Germline V gene lookup returns CDR1 KGHSH and CDR2 LQKENI. The CDR3 region is CASSPTGPQGYSNQPQHF. CDR3 DNA sequence: TGTGCCAGCTCACCCACGGGACCCCAGGGGTATAGCAATCAGCCCCAGCATTTT.

On this clone itself: This is likely a read error, given that the CDR3 carries no conserved phenylalanine or tryptophan at its end. The chain uses TRBV5-1 and TRBJ2-3; 14 bases are shared with TRBD2. V trimming: 4 bases; J trimming: 6 bases; junction bases outside the gene matches: 1. The CDR3 has 14 amino acids. In germline, CDR1 is SGHRS, CDR2 YFSETQ. Written as DNA, the CDR3 is TGCGCCAGCAGCCGGACTAGCGGGGGGGATACGCAGTATCTT. Translation gives CASSRTSGGDTQYL.

On this clone itself: Additional DNA sequences in this sample encode the identical CDR3. J is TRBJ1-1 and V is TRBV29-1, with 7 positions matching TRBD1. Germline V gene data show CDR1 as SQVTM and CDR2 as ANQGSEA. The junction had 6 bases not matched to a gene; V was cut back by 7 bases and J by 4 bases. The CDR3 spans 12 residues. The chain's CDR3 is CSAHRGSTEAFF. CDR3 DNA: TGCAGCGCCCACAGGGGCTCCACTGAAGCTTTCTTT.

CDR3 sequence (DNA): TGTGCCAGCAGCTTAGTCCTTAACTATGGCTACACCTTC. Translation gives CASSLVLNYGYTF. The chain carries TRBV13 and TRBJ1-2; D remains ambiguous. V was trimmed by 1 base and J by 1 base, leaving 4 bases between them. The CDR3 spans 13 residues. Germline-derived CDR1 and CDR2 are PRHDT and FYEKMQ (reference sequence).

The table lists this clone with a count of one. The chain carries TRBV10-3 and TRBJ2-2, with TRBD2 identical over 11 bases. In germline, CDR1 is ENHRY, CDR2 SYGVKD. CDR3 length equals 17 residues. Trimming at V came to 3 bases and at J to 6 bases, leaving 9 bases not matched to a gene. The CDR3 DNA sequence: TGTGCCATCAGTGAAGTAGCGGGGGGGCTACTGTCCGGGGAGCTGTTTTTT. Amino acids: CAISEVAGGLLSGELFF.

The CDR3 region is CASKPGLANYGYTF. The CDR3 coding sequence is TGTGCCAGCAAGCCGGGACTGGCTAACTATGGCTACACCTTC. The V gene is TRBV6-5, the J gene TRBJ1-2; a possible D gene is TRBD1 (5 bases). The ends were cut back, 7 bases at V and 0 bases at J, with 12 bases in the middle. Germline CDR1 MNHEY, CDR2 SVGAGI. The CDR3 consists of 14 residues.

The J gene is TRBJ1-4, the V gene TRBV28; D uncertain. Germline assignment: CDR1 MDHEN and CDR2 SYDVKM. This CDR3 comprises 10 residues. Trimming removed 5 bases at V and 7 bases at J, with 2 bases between. CDR3 DNA: TGTGCCAGCAGTCGTGAAAAACTGTTTTTT. Translation: CASSREKLFF.

This clone was seen only once. The rearrangement links TRBV6-4 to TRBJ2-5, with 9 bases identical to TRBD2. Germline V lookup: CDR1 MRHNA, CDR2 SNTAGT. The CDR3 runs 17 residues. The ends lost 2 bases at V and 1 base at J; junction bases unmatched: 8. CDR3 in DNA: TGTGCCAGCAGTGACGGCGGCCAGCGGGGGGTCCAAGAGACCCAGTACTTC. This codes for CASSDGGQRGVQETQYF.

The V gene is TRBV5-1, the J gene TRBJ2-1; TRBD2 matches at 10 bases. Trimming removed 2 bases from V and 9 bases from J; junction bases left unmatched: 8. In germline, CDR1 is SGHRS, CDR2 YFSETQ. The CDR3 extends over 15 amino acids. As DNA, the CDR3 is TGCGCCAGCAGCTTTTCGAGCGGGGGGGCTAGTGAGCAGTTCTTC. Protein product: CASSFSSGGASEQFF.

This chain uses TRBV28 with TRBJ2-7; 7 bases agree with TRBD1. Germline V gene lookup returns CDR1 MDHEN and CDR2 SYDVKM. The CDR3 has 14 residues. V shed 4 bases and J 1 base; nucleotides not matched to a gene: 4. The CDR3 DNA sequence: TGTGCCAGCAGTTGGACAGGCCAATCCTACGAGCAGTACTTC. Residues: CASSWTGQSYEQYF.

V gene TRBV6-1 combines with J gene TRBJ2-1; the D gene is possibly TRBD1 (6 bases). This CDR3 comprises 16 residues. Trimming removed 2 bases from V and 0 bases from J, with 11 bases in between. Per germline, CDR1 MNHNS and CDR2 SASEGT. The CDR3 sequence: CASSEYRDTSYNEQFF. The CDR3 DNA is TGTGCCAGCAGTGAATACCGGGACACCTCCTACAATGAGCAGTTCTTC.

This clone has more than one count but fewer than ten. The rearrangement links TRBV10-1 to TRBJ1-4, with TRBD1 matching 12 bases. The CDR3 runs 15 residues. Germline V lookup: CDR1 WNHNN, CDR2 SYGVQD (reference sequence). After removal of 3 bases from V and 8 bases from J, the junction contained 4 bases not matched to a gene. The CDR3 sequence: CASSEGTGGNEKLFF. The CDR3 nucleotides are TGCGCCAGCAGTGAAGGGACAGGGGGCAACGAAAAACTGTTTTTT.

The V gene is TRBV9, the J gene TRBJ2-5; a weak D match, TRBD2 (7 bases). The CDR3 runs 14 residues. The germline V and J ends were trimmed by 0 bases and 11 bases, with 17 bases remaining between them. Germline V CDR1 and CDR2: SGDLS, YYNGEE. CDR3 amino acids: CASSVGSGEGEQYF. CDR3 coding DNA: TGTGCCAGCAGCGTAGGATCTGGGGAGGGGGAGCAGTACTTC.